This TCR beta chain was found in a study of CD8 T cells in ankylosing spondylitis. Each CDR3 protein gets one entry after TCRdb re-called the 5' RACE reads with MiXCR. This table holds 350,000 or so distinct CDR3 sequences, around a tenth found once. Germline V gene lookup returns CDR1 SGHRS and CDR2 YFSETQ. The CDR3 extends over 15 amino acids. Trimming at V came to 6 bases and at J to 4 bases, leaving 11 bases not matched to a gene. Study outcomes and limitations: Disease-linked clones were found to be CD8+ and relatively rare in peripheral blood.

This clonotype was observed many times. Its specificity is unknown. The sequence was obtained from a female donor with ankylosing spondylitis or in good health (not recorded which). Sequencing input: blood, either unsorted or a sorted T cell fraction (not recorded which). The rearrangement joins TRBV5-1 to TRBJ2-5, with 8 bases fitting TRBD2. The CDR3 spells CASTRDSGKGETQYF. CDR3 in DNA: TGCGCCAGCACACGTGATAGCGGGAAGGGAGAGACCCAGTACTTC.